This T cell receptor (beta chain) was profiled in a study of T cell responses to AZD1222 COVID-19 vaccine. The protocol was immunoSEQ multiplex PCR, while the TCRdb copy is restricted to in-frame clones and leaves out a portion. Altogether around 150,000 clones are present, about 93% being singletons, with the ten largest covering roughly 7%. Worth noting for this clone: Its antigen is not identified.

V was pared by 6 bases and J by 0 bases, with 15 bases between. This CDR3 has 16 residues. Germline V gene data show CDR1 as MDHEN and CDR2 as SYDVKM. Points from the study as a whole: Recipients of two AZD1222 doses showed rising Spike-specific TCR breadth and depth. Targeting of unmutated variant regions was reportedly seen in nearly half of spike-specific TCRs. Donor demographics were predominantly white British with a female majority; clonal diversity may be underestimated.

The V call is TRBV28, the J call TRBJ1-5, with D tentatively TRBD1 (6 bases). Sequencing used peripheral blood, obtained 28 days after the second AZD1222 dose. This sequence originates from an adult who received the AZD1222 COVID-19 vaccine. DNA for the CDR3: TGTGCCAGCAGAGCCGGGGGGGGCTATAGCAATCAGCCCCAGCATTTT. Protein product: CASRAGGGYSNQPQHF.